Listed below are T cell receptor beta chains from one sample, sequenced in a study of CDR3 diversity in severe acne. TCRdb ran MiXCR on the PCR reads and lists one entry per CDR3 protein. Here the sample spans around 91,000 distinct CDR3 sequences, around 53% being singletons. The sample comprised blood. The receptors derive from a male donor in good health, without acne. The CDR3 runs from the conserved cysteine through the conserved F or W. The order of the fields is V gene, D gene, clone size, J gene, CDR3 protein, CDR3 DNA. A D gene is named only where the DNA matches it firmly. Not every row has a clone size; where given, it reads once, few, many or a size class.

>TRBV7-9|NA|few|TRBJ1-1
CASSLAARTEAFF
TGTGCCAGCAGCTTAGCGGCAAGAACTGAAGCTTTCTTT
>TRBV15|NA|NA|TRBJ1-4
CATSRDFGGNEKLFF
TGTGCCACCAGCAGAGATTTCGGGGGGAACGAAAAACTGTTTTTT
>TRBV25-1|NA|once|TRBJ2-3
CASSGNRDTRGDTQYF
TGTGCCAGCAGTGGCAACCGGGACACCCGGGGTGATACGCAGTATTTT
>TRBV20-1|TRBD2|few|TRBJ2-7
CSAGTSAYEQYF
TGCAGTGCGGGGACTAGCGCCTACGAGCAGTACTTC
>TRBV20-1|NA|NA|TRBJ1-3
CSAKGISGNTIYF
TGCAGTGCTAAGGGTATCTCTGGAAACACCATATATTTT
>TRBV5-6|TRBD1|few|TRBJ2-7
CASSLLPTGGRQYF
TGTGCCAGCAGTCTGCTACCTACAGGGGGTCGGCAGTACTTC
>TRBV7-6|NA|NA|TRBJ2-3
CASSLRLVADTQYF
TGTGCCAGCAGCCTAAGACTAGTCGCAGATACGCAGTATTTT
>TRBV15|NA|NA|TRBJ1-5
CATSRDPTGTVNQPQHF
TGTGCCACCAGCAGAGACCCAACCGGGACGGTGAATCAGCCCCAGCATTTT
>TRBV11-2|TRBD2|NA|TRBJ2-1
CASSLVSGGASEQFF
TGTGCCAGCAGCTTAGTTAGCGGGGGGGCGAGTGAGCAGTTCTTC
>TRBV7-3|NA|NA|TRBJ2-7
CASSQDQTGYEQYF
TGTGCCAGCAGCCAAGACCAAACAGGCTACGAGCAGTACTTC
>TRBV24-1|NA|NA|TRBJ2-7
CASSSLRDSGHEQYF
TGTGCCAGCAGTTCTCTCCGGGACTCGGGTCACGAGCAGTACTTC
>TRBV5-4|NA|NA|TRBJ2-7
CASSSQGTGEQYF
TGTGCCAGCAGCTCCCAGGGAACCGGGGAGCAGTACTTC
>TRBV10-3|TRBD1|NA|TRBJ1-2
CAISDTTGASGDYGYTF
TGTGCCATCAGTGACACGACAGGGGCGTCAGGGGACTATGGCTACACCTTC
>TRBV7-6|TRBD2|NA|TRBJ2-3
CASSPGGTPTDTQYF
TGTGCCAGCAGCCCGGGGGGGACCCCCACAGATACGCAGTATTTT
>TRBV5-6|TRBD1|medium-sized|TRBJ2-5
CASSRQGTQETQYF
TGTGCCAGCAGCCGACAGGGGACGCAAGAGACCCAGTACTTC
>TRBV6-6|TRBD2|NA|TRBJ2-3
CASSYLASGSDEQYF
TGTGCCAGCAGTTATTTGGCTAGCGGGAGCGATGAGCAGTATTTT
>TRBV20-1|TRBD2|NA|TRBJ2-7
CSARASGSYEQYF
TGCAGTGCTAGGGCTAGCGGGAGTTACGAGCAGTACTTC
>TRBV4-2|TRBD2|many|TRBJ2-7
CASSQEEETSVYEQYF
TGTGCCAGCAGCCAAGAGGAGGAGACTAGCGTCTACGAGCAGTACTTC
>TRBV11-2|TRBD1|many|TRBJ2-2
CASSLGQVNTGELFF
TGTGCCAGCAGCCTGGGACAGGTTAACACCGGGGAGCTGTTTTTT
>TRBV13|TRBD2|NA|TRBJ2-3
CASSSRASGGAGEQYF
TGTGCCAGCAGCTCCCGGGCTAGCGGGGGGGCGGGTGAGCAGTATTTT
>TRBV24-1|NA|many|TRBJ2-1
CATSDIVGVAYNEQFF
TGTGCCACCAGTGATATCGTCGGGGTGGCCTACAATGAGCAGTTCTTC
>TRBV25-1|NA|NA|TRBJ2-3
CASNEGGDWVYGTGTQYF
TGTGCCAGCAATGAAGGAGGGGACTGGGTCTATGGCACAGGTACGCAGTATTTT
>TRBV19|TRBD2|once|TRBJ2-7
CASSLGSPGGEQYF
TGCGCCAGCAGCTTGGGCAGCCCCGGGGGGGAGCAGTACTTC
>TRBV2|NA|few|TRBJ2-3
CAAGRGTDTQYF
TGTGCCGCAGGCAGGGGCACAGATACGCAGTATTTT
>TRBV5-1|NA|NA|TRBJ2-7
CASSSSLGYEQYF
TGCGCCAGCAGCTCTAGCCTGGGGTACGAGCAGTACTTC
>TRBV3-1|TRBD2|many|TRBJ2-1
CASSAGTSGANEQFF
TGTGCCAGCAGCGCCGGGACTAGCGGGGCGAATGAGCAGTTCTTC
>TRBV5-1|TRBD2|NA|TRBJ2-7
CASSVLAGAQYEQYF
TGTGCCAGCAGCGTACTAGCGGGGGCCCAGTACGAGCAGTACTTC
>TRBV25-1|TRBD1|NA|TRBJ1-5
CASSLRQGKSNQPQHF
TGTGCCAGCAGTTTACGACAGGGTAAGAGCAATCAGCCCCAGCATTTT